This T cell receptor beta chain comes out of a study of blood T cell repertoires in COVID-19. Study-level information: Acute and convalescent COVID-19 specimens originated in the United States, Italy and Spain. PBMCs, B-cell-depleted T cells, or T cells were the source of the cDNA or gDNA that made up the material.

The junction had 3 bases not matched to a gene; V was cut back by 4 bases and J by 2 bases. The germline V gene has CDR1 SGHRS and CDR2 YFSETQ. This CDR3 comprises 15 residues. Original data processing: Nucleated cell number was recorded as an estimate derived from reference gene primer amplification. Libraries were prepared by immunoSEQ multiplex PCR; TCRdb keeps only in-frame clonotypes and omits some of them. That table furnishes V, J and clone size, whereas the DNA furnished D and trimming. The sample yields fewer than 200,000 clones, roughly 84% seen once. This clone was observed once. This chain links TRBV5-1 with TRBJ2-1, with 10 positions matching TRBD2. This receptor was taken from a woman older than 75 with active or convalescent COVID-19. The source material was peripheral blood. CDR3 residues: CASSTSGGAYNEQFF. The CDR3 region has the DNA TGCGCCAGCAGCACGAGCGGGGGGGCCTACAATGAGCAGTTCTTC. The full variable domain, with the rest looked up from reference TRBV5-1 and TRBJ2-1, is KAGVTQTPRYLIKTRGQQVTLSCSPISGHRSVSWYQQTPGQGLQFLFEYFSETQRNKGNFPGRFSGRQFSNSRSEMNVSTLELGDSALYLCASSTSGGAYNEQFFGPGTRLTVL.